What follows are 12 T cell receptor beta chains derived from one specimen sequenced in a study of shared clonotypes between healthy human individuals. Here immunoSEQ multiplex PCR was the method, and the copy in TCRdb shows in-frame clones only, minus some. This table has around 2.3 million clones, 90% to 97% appearing once. The material sequenced was naive CD4+ T cells sorted from blood. Subset reported: CD45RA+ positively selected. These receptors all come from a man in his late teens or twenties in good health.

V and J are TRBV12-5 and TRBJ1-4, with TRBD1 matching over 7 bases. The CDR3 length is 14 residues. The ends lost 5 bases at V and 7 bases at J; junction bases unmatched: 7. Germline lookup yields CDR1 LGHNT and CDR2 FRNRAP. DNA for the CDR3: TGTGCTAGTGGTCCGACAGGGCTGGGTGAAAAACTGTTTTTT. Translation: CASGPTGLGEKLFF.

Note on this clone: Within the sample, other DNA sequences also encode this same CDR3. The chain carries TRBV7-2 and TRBJ2-7, with TRBD1 matching over 8 bases. Trimming took 3 bases from V and 3 from J; bases not matched to a gene: 4. The CDR3 spans 14 residues. Germline V gene lookup returns CDR1 SGHTA and CDR2 FQGNSA. The CDR3 bases are TGTGCCAGCAGCTTGGGACAGGCCCGCTACGAGCAGTACTTC. Amino acids: CASSLGQARYEQYF.

The chain uses TRBV28 and TRBJ2-7; D gene unclear. The CDR3 contains 16 residues. With 6 bases removed from V and 6 bases from J, the gap between germline ends came to 24 bases. CDR1 and CDR2 (germline): MDHEN, SYDVKM. CDR3 sequence (DNA): TGTGCCAGCAGGTCGCCGCTCTCGCCCGCAAGTGGCGAGCAGTACTTC. It specifies CASRSPLSPASGEQYF.

The chain couples TRBV30 to TRBJ2-1; D is possibly TRBD1 (6 bases). CDR3 length equals 15 residues. Trimming took off 0 bases at V and 6 bases at J, with 15 bases between the two ends. Per the germline V gene, CDR1 is GTSNPN and CDR2 is SVGIG (reference sequence). CDR3 DNA sequence: TGTGCCTGGAGTGTGAGTTTACAGGGTTCCAATGAGCAGTTCTTC. Its protein product is CAWSVSLQGSNEQFF.

The V call is TRBV2, the J call TRBJ1-4; unclear D gene. V was trimmed by 6 bases and J by 2 bases, leaving 16 bases between them. The length of the CDR3 is 16 residues. Germline CDR1 reads SNHLY; CDR2 reads FYNNEI. The CDR3 DNA is TGTGCCAGCAGCCTATCACAGTTGGGTACTAATGAAAAACTGTTTTTT. This encodes CASSLSQLGTNEKLFF.

To note about this clone: The junction departs from germline at one end; a sequencing error may be responsible. Other DNA variants within this sample encode the same CDR3. The chain has TRBV7-2 and TRBJ2-1, with 9 bases aligning to TRBD2. The CDR3 length is 14 residues. Germline CDR1 SGHTA, CDR2 FQGNSA. In nucleotides, the CDR3 is TGTGCCAGCAGCCTAGCGGGGCCCTACAATGAGCAGTTCTTC. Its protein product is CASSLAGPYNEQFF. Looking up the rest from reference TRBV7-2 and TRBJ2-1 gives the full variable domain: GAGVSQSPSNKVTEKGKDVELRCDPISGHTALYWYRQSLGQGLEFLIYFQGNSAPDKSGLPSDRFSAERTGGSVSTLTIQRTQQEDSAVYLCASSLAGPYNEQFFGPGTRLTVL.

The chain links TRBV11-3 to TRBJ1-1; possibly TRBD1 for D (6 bases). CDR1 SGHNT and CDR2 YENEEA come from the germline V gene. V was pared by 4 bases and J by 4 bases, with 10 bases between. CDR3 length equals 13 residues. The CDR3 spells CASSYSGVTEAFF. In nucleotides, the CDR3 is TGTGCCAGCAGCTACTCAGGGGTCACTGAAGCTTTCTTT.

V gene TRBV6-1 combines with J gene TRBJ2-5; no clear D gene. Per the germline V gene, CDR1 is MNHNS and CDR2 is SASEGT. V lost 8 bases to trimming and J lost 6 bases, with 13 bases between them. The CDR3 covers 12 residues. CDR3 region: CASWNLPKTQYF. The CDR3 region has the DNA TGTGCCAGCTGGAACCTTCCCAAGACCCAGTACTTC.

The chain employs TRBV28 and TRBJ1-5; D ambiguous. The V end lost 8 bases, the J end lost 9 bases, and 17 bases lay between the germline ends. Germline-derived CDR1 and CDR2 are MDHEN and SYDVKM. The CDR3 sequence is 13 residues long. The CDR3 region has the DNA TGTGCCAGCTTGGACGTAGGCCCATGGCCCCAGCATTTT. Translating it yields CASLDVGPWPQHF. Full variable domain (outside the CDR3, taken from reference TRBV28 and TRBJ1-5): DVKVTQSSRYLVKRTGEKVFLECVQDMDHENMFWYRQDPGLGLRLIYFSYDVKMKEKGDIPEGYSVSREKKERFSLILESASTNQTSMYLCASLDVGPWPQHFGDGTRLSIL.

The gene calls are TRBV20-1 and TRBJ2-1; weak D call: TRBD2 (6 bases). This CDR3 region has 11 residues. Germline CDR1 DFQATT, CDR2 SNEGSKA (reference sequence). The V gene lost 4 bases and the J gene lost 10 bases, with 11 bases spanning the gap. CDR3 protein: CSAKAGREQFF. CDR3 coding DNA: TGCAGTGCTAAAGCGGGCCGGGAGCAGTTCTTC.

This sequence joins TRBV6-1 and TRBJ2-7; D remains ambiguous. The CDR3 length is 15 residues. The germline V and J ends were trimmed by 6 bases and 2 bases, with 17 bases remaining between them. Germline V CDR1 and CDR2: MNHNS, SASEGT. The CDR3 here is CASSREERPPYEQYF. CDR3 coding DNA: TGTGCCAGCAGCCGAGAGGAAAGGCCTCCCTACGAGCAGTACTTC.

The gene calls are TRBV9 and TRBJ2-5; TRBD2 aligns across 10 bases. CDR3 length: 16 residues. Germline V gene lookup returns CDR1 SGDLS and CDR2 YYNGEE. V lost 0 bases and J lost 4; bases outside the gene matches: 6. CDR3 sequence (DNA): TGTGCCAGCAGCGTAGCTGGGACTAGCGCGGGAGAGACCCAGTACTTC. Amino acids: CASSVAGTSAGETQYF.